Listed below are T cell receptor beta chains from one sample, sequenced in a study of T cell responses to AZD1222 COVID-19 vaccine. TCRdb's copy holds only in-frame clones and misses some; the assay was immunoSEQ multiplex PCR. The sample yields approximately 210,000 clones, roughly 92% seen once. The material was peripheral blood, obtained 28 days after the second AZD1222 dose. The receptors stem from an adult who received the AZD1222 COVID-19 vaccine. Each CDR3 is given with its conserved first and last residue. Fields, in order: D gene, J gene, V gene, CDR3 protein. D genes are given only for firm matches.

NA | TRBJ1-1 | TRBV29-1 | CSVERQAREAFF
NA | TRBJ2-1 | TRBV10-3 | CAISTARDEQFF
TRBD2 | TRBJ2-1 | TRBV27 | CASSLYGGVSEQFF
TRBD2 | TRBJ2-5 | TRBV5-1 | CASSLGLAEKETQYF
NA | TRBJ1-1 | TRBV12-5 | CASGSSRGGSTEAFF
NA | TRBJ2-1 | TRBV20-1 | CSASRGRFYNEQFF
NA | TRBJ1-5 | TRBV15 | CATSTDPDRFYSNQPQHF
NA | TRBJ1-3 | TRBV28 | CASSQDGTSGNTIYF
NA | TRBJ2-7 | TRBV30 | CAWTPQRGPGFEQYF
NA | TRBJ2-7 | TRBV7-8 | CASSLATAYEQYF
NA | TRBJ2-1 | TRBV28 | CASSFQGLGGTNEQFF
NA | TRBJ1-1 | TRBV19 | CASSIVEGVAFF
TRBD1 | TRBJ2-7 | TRBV10-3 | CAISAPVDRFVYEQYF
NA | TRBJ2-7 | TRBV5-1 | CASSWFGGKYEQYF
TRBD2 | TRBJ2-5 | TRBV29-1 | CSVGSEGWLAGAQETQYF
NA | TRBJ2-7 | TRBV19 | CASSNGVSYEQYF
TRBD1 | TRBJ1-1 | TRBV28 | CASSLRPGQGRHTEAFF
NA | TRBJ2-1 | TRBV3-1/TRBV3-2 | CASSQGRAVSSYNEQFF
TRBD1 | TRBJ1-2 | TRBV6-5 | CASSTGQGAYTF
TRBD2 | TRBJ2-7 | TRBV7-9 | CASSHLNLAGVLYF
NA | TRBJ2-7 | TRBV6-5 | CASQGRFSSYEQYF
TRBD1 | TRBJ2-7 | TRBV9 | CASSVGGQGAYEQYF
NA | TRBJ1-1 | TRBV6-4 | CASSPGKGPTEAFF
NA | TRBJ1-4 | TRBV7-4 | CASSPLHTTNEKLFF
NA | TRBJ1-2 | TRBV12-5 | CASGLPGTELGYTF
TRBD1 | TRBJ2-2 | TRBV24-1 | CATSVQDRGTGELFF
TRBD2 | TRBJ2-7 | TRBV6-5 | CASSPWGGEQYF
TRBD1 | TRBJ1-6 | TRBV5-5 | CASSFRATGEGSPLHF
TRBD1 | TRBJ2-7 | TRBV5-4 | CASSLRTGVSYEQYF
TRBD1 | TRBJ2-5 | TRBV7-2 | CASSLGLDREETQYF
NA | TRBJ2-5 | TRBV6-6 | CASSYSRETQYF
NA | TRBJ2-3 | TRBV7-6 | CASSLVPSEADTQYF
NA | TRBJ1-2 | TRBV24-1 | CATSDLKQGGGYTF
TRBD1 | TRBJ1-1 | TRBV30 | CAWSNTGAREAFF
TRBD1 | TRBJ1-2 | TRBV5-1 | CASNHGQGVGGYTF
NA | TRBJ1-2 | TRBV25-1 | CASSEYYGSLYGYTF
NA | TRBJ2-3 | TRBV7-3 | CASSKLGGGTQYF
TRBD1 | TRBJ2-7 | TRBV6-5 | CANNGQGSNEQYF
NA | TRBJ1-2 | TRBV12-3/TRBV12-4 | CASRPSHYGYTF
TRBD2 | TRBJ2-3 | TRBV3-1/TRBV3-2 | CASSLGLASDTQYF
NA | TRBJ1-2 | TRBV6-2/TRBV6-3 | CASSFSLRTPSEGAYDGYTF
TRBD1 | TRBJ1-2 | TRBV14 | CASSPTGGNYGYTF